These T cell receptor beta chains were read from a single sample in a study of blood T cell repertoires in COVID-19. Assay used: immunoSEQ multiplex PCR; TCRdb lists only in-frame clones, some missing. The sample has tens of thousands of clones, 88% seen once. The sequenced sample was peripheral blood. The receptors come from a human donor in a cohort sampled during active COVID-19. The CDR3 runs from the conserved cysteine through the conserved F or W. The order of the fields is D gene, clone size, V gene, J gene, CDR3 protein, CDR3 DNA. D genes are given only for firm matches. The size field is filled for only some rows; it gives once, few, many or a size class.

D: TRBD1
size: NA
V: TRBV28
J: TRBJ2-2
CDR3: CASSLRQGYAGELFF
DNA: TGTGCCAGCAGTTTAAGACAGGGCTATGCCGGGGAGCTGTTTTTT

D: NA
size: NA
V: TRBV19
J: TRBJ2-2
CDR3: CASSPTRVGMGTGELFF
DNA: TGTGCCAGTAGCCCAACTAGAGTCGGGATGGGGACCGGGGAGCTGTTTTTT

D: TRBD1
size: few
V: TRBV7-2
J: TRBJ1-3
CDR3: CASSPWDSSGNTIYF
DNA: TGTGCCAGCAGCCCTTGGGACAGCTCTGGAAACACCATATATTTT

D: NA
size: NA
V: TRBV5-1
J: TRBJ1-5
CDR3: CASSFLGHQPQHF
DNA: TGCGCCAGCAGCTTCTTGGGGCATCAGCCCCAGCATTTT

D: NA
size: NA
V: TRBV9
J: TRBJ1-1
CDR3: CASSVGGLQGTEAFF
DNA: TGTGCCAGCAGCGTTGGGGGCCTTCAAGGCACTGAAGCTTTCTTT

D: TRBD1
size: NA
V: TRBV6-5
J: TRBJ1-1
CDR3: CASSRTGGVTEAFF
DNA: TGTGCCAGCAGTCGGACAGGAGGGGTCACTGAAGCTTTCTTT

D: NA
size: NA
V: TRBV18
J: TRBJ1-1
CDR3: CASSPGLMGANTEAFF
DNA: TGTGCCAGCTCACCGGGGTTGATGGGGGCGAACACTGAAGCTTTCTTT

D: TRBD1
size: NA
V: TRBV29-1
J: TRBJ1-4
CDR3: CSALDRVANEKLFF
DNA: TGCAGCGCACTAGACAGGGTTGCTAATGAAAAACTGTTTTTT

D: NA
size: NA
V: TRBV7-2
J: TRBJ1-3
CDR3: CASSLASGAGNTIYF
DNA: TGTGCCAGCAGCTTAGCATCGGGGGCTGGAAACACCATATATTTT

D: NA
size: NA
V: TRBV5-1
J: TRBJ2-4
CDR3: CASSLAGQQLAKNIQYF
DNA: TGCGCCAGCAGCTTGGCCGGACAGCAACTAGCCAAAAACATTCAGTACTTC

D: NA
size: once
V: TRBV6-5
J: TRBJ2-7
CDR3: CASSYSPRGEQYF
DNA: TGTGCCAGCAGTTACTCTCCCAGGGGAGAGCAGTACTTC

D: TRBD2
size: once
V: TRBV2
J: TRBJ2-7
CDR3: CASRTELAGAGYEQYF
DNA: TGTGCCAGCCGGACAGAACTAGCGGGAGCAGGCTACGAGCAGTACTTC

D: NA
size: NA
V: TRBV5-1
J: TRBJ1-3
CDR3: CASSYDQGRNTIYF
DNA: TGCGCCAGCAGCTACGATCAGGGTAGGAACACCATATATTTT

D: NA
size: many
V: TRBV11-2
J: TRBJ1-1
CDR3: CASSFQELTEAFF
DNA: TGTGCCAGCAGCTTCCAGGAATTGACTGAAGCTTTCTTT

D: NA
size: NA
V: TRBV30
J: TRBJ2-7
CDR3: CAWSVLGEQYF
DNA: TGTGCCTGGAGTGTACTTGGCGAGCAGTACTTC

D: NA
size: NA
V: TRBV2
J: TRBJ2-5
CDR3: CASSALQETQYF
DNA: TGTGCCAGCAGTGCTTTACAAGAGACCCAGTACTTC

D: TRBD1
size: NA
V: TRBV6-6
J: TRBJ1-2
CDR3: CASSYSTGGGYTF
DNA: TGTGCCAGCAGTTACTCGACAGGGGGAGGCTACACCTTC

D: NA
size: NA
V: TRBV6-5
J: TRBJ1-2
CDR3: CASSSGSGKLGYTF
DNA: TGTGCCAGCAGCTCTGGGTCAGGGAAGTTGGGCTACACCTTC

D: NA
size: NA
V: TRBV5-8
J: TRBJ1-4
CDR3: CASSFRRLFF
DNA: TGTGCCAGCAGCTTCCGCAGGCTGTTTTTT

D: TRBD1
size: NA
V: TRBV10-1
J: TRBJ1-5
CDR3: CASSETTRGTGGNQPQHF
DNA: TGCGCCAGCAGTGAGACGACACGCGGGACAGGGGGCAATCAGCCCCAGCATTTT

D: NA
size: once
V: TRBV24-1
J: TRBJ2-3
CDR3: CATSAGNTDTQYF
DNA: TGTGCCACCAGTGCGGGAAACACAGATACGCAGTATTTT

D: TRBD2
size: NA
V: TRBV30
J: TRBJ2-1
CDR3: CAWSPTSGRASEQFF
DNA: TGTGCCTGGAGTCCGACTAGCGGGAGAGCTTCTGAGCAGTTCTTC

D: NA
size: once
V: TRBV5-1
J: TRBJ1-4
CDR3: CASRGSGGEKLFF
DNA: TGCGCCAGCAGGGGCAGCGGGGGTGAAAAACTGTTTTTT

D: NA
size: NA
V: TRBV10-1
J: TRBJ1-1
CDR3: CASSEGFRGTEAFF
DNA: TGCGCCAGCAGTGAGGGGTTTCGGGGCACTGAAGCTTTCTTT

D: TRBD1
size: once
V: TRBV29-1
J: TRBJ1-2
CDR3: CIFRTGCSYGYTF
DNA: TGCATCTTTCGGACAGGGTGTTCCTATGGCTACACCTTC

D: NA
size: NA
V: TRBV4-1
J: TRBJ1-4
CDR3: CASSPAAGQKLFF
DNA: TGCGCCAGCAGCCCCGCGGCGGGGCAAAAACTGTTTTTT

D: NA
size: NA
V: TRBV28
J: TRBJ2-2
CDR3: CASKVEVTGELFF
DNA: TGTGCCAGCAAGGTAGAGGTAACCGGGGAGCTGTTTTTT